Following are 5 T cell receptor beta chains from one sample sequenced in a study of blood T cell repertoires in COVID-19. Method: immunoSEQ multiplex PCR; TCRdb's copy keeps in-frame clones and lacks some. The sample gives under 250,000 clones, roughly 85% of which show up once; over 7.5% is in the top ten. Sequences were obtained from PBMCs or T cells enriched from blood (not recorded which). All receptors come from a woman between 45 and 65 years old with acute COVID-19.

This clone was detected once. V is TRBV7-8 and J is TRBJ1-5; 8 positions match TRBD1. The CDR3 contains 14 residues. Germline loops: CDR1 SGHVS, CDR2 FQNEAQ. After removal of 3 bases from V and 6 bases from J, the junction contained 4 bases not matched to a gene. Written as DNA, the CDR3 is TGTGCCAGCAGCTTTCCAGGGGGCGGTCAGCCCCAGCATTTT. This gives the protein CASSFPGGGQPQHF. Together with reference TRBV7-8 and TRBJ1-5, the CDR3 gives the full variable domain: GAGVSQSPRYKVAKRGQDVALRCDPISGHVSLFWYQQALGQGPEFLTYFQNEAQLDKSGLPSDRFFAERPEGSVSTLKIQRTQQEDSAVYLCASSFPGGGQPQHFGDGTRLSIL.

This rearrangement joins TRBV6-5 to TRBJ1-2, with a weak D call TRBD1 (6 bases). The CDR3 spans 16 residues. The germline V and J ends were trimmed by 2 bases and 2 bases, with 15 bases remaining between them. In germline, CDR1 is MNHEY, CDR2 SVGAGI. DNA for the CDR3: TGTGCCAGCAGTTACGCGGGGGGGGCGATAAACTATGGCTACACCTTC. Translating it yields CASSYAGGAINYGYTF.

The CDR3 bases are TGTGCCACCAGCACAGCGGGGGGGCTCGCTACGCAGTATTTT. It yields the protein CATSTAGGLATQYF. The genes are TRBV15 and TRBJ2-3, with 10 bases fitting TRBD2. V shed 4 bases and J 8 bases; nucleotides not matched to a gene: 6. This CDR3 is 14 amino acids long. Germline V gene lookup returns CDR1 LNHNV and CDR2 YYDKDF (reference sequence).

This clone was found once. The chain employs TRBV7-8 and TRBJ1-2; D is unresolved. Germline CDR1 and CDR2: SGHVS and FQNEAQ. This CDR3 comprises 12 residues. V was pared by 5 bases and J by 6 bases, with 10 bases between. CDR3 protein: CASSPRVDGYTF. In nucleotides, the CDR3 is TGTGCCAGCAGCCCGAGGGTCGATGGCTACACCTTC.

V is TRBV7-9 and J is TRBJ1-2, with TRBD1 identical over 7 bases. V trimming: 5 bases; J trimming: 0 bases; junction bases outside the gene matches: 6. The CDR3 spans 15 residues. Germline loops: CDR1 SEHNR, CDR2 FQNEAQ (reference sequence). CDR3 loop: CASSLWDSTNYGYTF. In DNA, the CDR3 is TGTGCCAGCAGCCTGTGGGACAGCACTAACTATGGCTACACCTTC.